This TCR beta chain originates from a study of T cells in tuberculosis. In the study overall: This South African cohort compared adolescents with or without latent tuberculosis against adults with active tuberculosis. Study results and caveats: Active tuberculosis alpha repertoires lay closer to GMM-specific TCRs than controls'.

On this clone: Antigen: not known.

The method was immunoSEQ multiplex PCR; TCRdb's version includes in-frame clones alone and lacks a portion of them. The repertoire holds roughly 30,000 clones, roughly nine tenths seen once, with about 2.2% in the top ten. The source is a donor aged 5-35 years with latent tuberculosis or without tuberculosis infection. The sequencing sample was made of PBMCs.

The CDR3 DNA reads TGTGCCAGCAGTTTATCGACCGGGGTCGGCTACACCTTC. Translated: CASSLSTGVGYTF. The genes are TRBV27 and TRBJ1-2; no firm D call. V was shortened by 0 bases and J by 8 bases, with 10 bases between the two germline ends. From germline, CDR1 is MNHEY and CDR2 SMNVEV (reference sequence). CDR3 size: 13 residues.